A selection of T cell receptor beta chains follows, all from one sample in a study of shared clonotypes between healthy human individuals. Clones were sequenced by immunoSEQ multiplex PCR, and TCRdb holds only the in-frame ones, with some missing. There are about 2.1 million clones in the sample; 80% to 95% occur only once, and about 1.7% lies in the top ten. The source material was naive CD8+ T cells from PBMCs. Every receptor here comes from a man aged 18 to 29 in good health. Some clones in this sample may be carry-over from other donors' samples. CDR3s include the opening cysteine and the closing phenylalanine or tryptophan. A D gene is named only where the DNA matches it firmly. Where a row states a size, it is once, few, many or the class of an expanded clone; other rows omit it.

. TRBJ2-7 TRBV5-1 . CASSFGGPYEQYF TGCGCCAGCAGCTTCGGGGGGCCCTACGAGCAGTACTTC
TRBD2 TRBJ2-7 TRBV5-4 . CASSLGSGNEQYF TGTGCCAGCAGCTTGGGGAGCGGGAACGAGCAGTACTTC
. TRBJ2-7 TRBV28 . CAVQSRRQGTYEQYF TGTGCCGTTCAATCCCGCCGGCAGGGAACCTACGAGCAGTACTTC
TRBD1 TRBJ2-7 TRBV11-1 . CASSLAWDSGYEQYF TGTGCCAGCAGCTTAGCGTGGGACAGCGGATACGAGCAGTACTTC
TRBD1 TRBJ1-3 TRBV7-9 . CASGLFGQGRTGSGNTIYF TGTGCCAGCGGATTGTTTGGACAGGGGAGAACGGGCTCTGGAAACACCATATATTTT
. TRBJ1-2 TRBV7-9 . CASSPFPGHDYGYTF TGTGCCAGCAGTCCTTTCCCGGGACATGACTATGGCTACACCTTC
TRBD1 TRBJ2-7 TRBV14 once CASSYRGRYSPVEQYF TGTGCCAGCAGCTACAGGGGGCGCTACTCCCCGGTCGAGCAGTACTTC
. TRBJ2-7 TRBV7-3 . CASSYGKGGEQYF TGTGCCAGCAGCTACGGGAAGGGCGGCGAGCAGTACTTC
TRBD1 TRBJ1-5 TRBV27 . CASSLGRTGGNQPQHF TGTGCCAGCAGTTTAGGCCGGACAGGGGGCAATCAGCCCCAGCATTTT
TRBD2 TRBJ2-7 TRBV28 . CASSITLRTSGRFGHLYEQYF TGTGCCAGCAGTATAACCCTCAGGACTAGCGGGAGGTTCGGACACCTCTACGAGCAGTACTTC
TRBD2 TRBJ2-1 TRBV7-9 . CASSPKREPYNEQFF TGTGCCAGCAGCCCGAAGCGGGAGCCCTACAATGAGCAGTTCTTC
. TRBJ2-5 TRBV4-2 . CASSQGGEQETQYF TGTGCCAGCAGCCAAGGAGGAGAGCAAGAGACCCAGTACTTC
TRBD2 TRBJ2-1 TRBV7-9 . CASLSRTSGTNEQFF TGTGCCAGCCTTTCCCGGACTAGCGGGACTAATGAGCAGTTCTTC
. TRBJ2-1 TRBV9 . CASSRDSYNEQFF TGTGCCAGCAGCCGGGACTCCTACAATGAGCAGTTCTTC
TRBD1 TRBJ2-7 TRBV6-5 . CASSYSSGTGIYEQYF TGTGCCAGCAGTTACTCTTCCGGGACAGGGATCTACGAGCAGTACTTC
. TRBJ1-1 TRBV7-3 . CASSQGGTTEAFF TGTGCCAGCAGCCAAGGGGGGACCACTGAAGCTTTCTTT
. TRBJ2-7 TRBV27 . CASSHQGYEQYF TGTGCCAGCAGTCATCAGGGCTACGAGCAGTACTTC
TRBD2 TRBJ2-5 TRBV28 . CASSPPGGKETQYF TGTGCCAGCAGTCCCCCGGGGGGGAAAGAGACCCAGTACTTC
TRBD2 TRBJ2-1 TRBV27 . CASSLYGGKSYNEQFF TGTGCCAGCAGTTTATACGGGGGGAAGTCCTACAATGAGCAGTTCTTC
TRBD2 TRBJ2-2 TRBV7-9 . CASSNPSGRAISGELFF TGTGCCAGCAGCAACCCAAGCGGGAGGGCCATATCCGGGGAGCTGTTTTTT
TRBD1 TRBJ2-1 TRBV4-1 . CASSQHGTGDPFSYNEQFF TGCGCCAGCAGCCAGCACGGGACAGGGGATCCCTTCTCCTACAATGAGCAGTTCTTC
TRBD2 TRBJ2-1 TRBV27 . CASSRLAGWEQFF TGTGCCAGCAGTCGACTAGCGGGATGGGAGCAGTTCTTC
TRBD1 TRBJ1-1 TRBV7-9 . CASSAPGTGRTEAFF TGTGCCAGCAGCGCGCCCGGGACAGGGAGAACTGAAGCTTTCTTT
. TRBJ2-3 TRBV7-3 . CASSFFERTDTQYF TGTGCCAGCAGCTTCTTCGAGAGGACAGATACGCAGTATTTT
TRBD1 TRBJ2-7 TRBV19 once CASSTTGVYEQYF TGTGCCAGTAGTACAACAGGGGTGTACGAGCAGTACTTC
TRBD1 TRBJ2-1 TRBV27 . CASSSERWDRGPTYNEQFF TGTGCCAGCAGTTCCGAAAGATGGGACAGGGGCCCTACCTACAATGAGCAGTTCTTC
. TRBJ2-7 TRBV4-1 once CASSQGRPDYINEQYF TGCGCCAGCAGCCAGGGTCGTCCGGACTACATCAACGAGCAGTACTTC